This T cell receptor (beta chain) is drawn from a study of CD8+CD57+ T cells in acquired aplastic anemia. Whole-study findings and limits: Twenty-nine CD8+ CDR3 sequences were shared between patients and controls. CD8+ Simpson's diversity in patients was not significantly different from that in controls.

Note on this clonotype: The target antigen is unknown.

The germline V and J ends were trimmed by 4 bases and 7 bases, with 14 bases remaining between them. Germline CDR1 and CDR2: SGHRS and YFSETQ. The length of the CDR3 is 13 residues. Both TCR beta VDJ combination and CDR3 sequence profiling were carried out. Genomic DNA was the template for this profiling. TCRdb analysed the reads with MiXCR anew, one entry per CDR3 protein. The sample has some 200,000 distinct CDR3 sequences; around 32% are singletons. This chain joins TRBV5-1 and TRBJ1-2; weak D call: TRBD1 (5 bases). Specimen: sorted CD4+, CD8+, or CD8+CD57+ T cells (not recorded which) from PBMCs. The TCR originated in a human donor in good health, serving as a control. The CDR3 DNA reads as TGCGCCAGCAGCCCGAGGGCAGACAGTGGCTACACCTTC. The encoded protein is CASSPRADSGYTF.